This T cell receptor beta chain stems from a study of cytomegalovirus exposure and HLA in healthy donors. Use of 60 Vbeta and 13 Jbeta primers characterized the PCR. Profiling relied on immunoSEQ multiplex PCR, and the TCRdb table lists in-frame clones only, not all of them. The sample lists 100,000 to 150,000 clones, 75% to 85% occurring once. Turning to this clone: A junction boundary mismatches the germline segment, possibly from a read error.

Per germline, CDR1 MNHEY and CDR2 SVGAGI. CDR3 length equals 13 residues. The chain has TRBV6-5 and TRBJ2-7; no clear D gene. The sample taken for sequencing was PBMCs. The sequence came from a girl under 10 years old in good health and CMV-seronegative. This CDR3 reads CASRVRMGYGQYF. The DNA of the CDR3 is TGTGCCAGCAGAGTTAGGATGGGCTACGGGCAGTACTTC.